Listed below are T cell receptor beta chains from one sample, sequenced in a study of beta chain features in type 1 diabetes. TCRdb's table, derived via immunoSEQ multiplex PCR, lists solely in-frame clones and lacks some. The sample lists some 700,000 clones, over 10% occurring once. Sample: naive CD4+ T cells from blood. These receptors were obtained from a man younger than 35 with type 1 diabetes. Both conserved end residues are part of each CDR3. The order of the fields is J gene, V gene, D gene, clone size, CDR3 DNA, CDR3 protein. The D gene is left open where the match is weak. The size field is filled for only some rows; it gives once, few, many or a size class.

TRBJ1-1,TRBV7-9,TRBD1,-,TGTGCCAGCAGGGTACAGGGGGAGGAGGCTGAAGCTTTCTTT,CASRVQGEEAEAFF
TRBJ2-1,TRBV30,-,many,TGTGCCTGGAGCTTCTCTACTGGGAATGAGCAGTTCTTC,CAWSFSTGNEQFF
TRBJ2-7,TRBV4-1,TRBD1,-,TGCGCCAGCAGCCAGGCGGGACAGGGATCCTACGAGCAGTACTTC,CASSQAGQGSYEQYF
TRBJ1-4,TRBV6-5,-,-,TGTGCCAGCAGTAGGGGACTTGCAACTAATGAAAAACTGTTTTTT,CASSRGLATNEKLFF
TRBJ2-1,TRBV19,-,few,TGTGCCAGTAATCGGCAGGGTAGTGCCAATGAGCAGTTCTTC,CASNRQGSANEQFF
TRBJ2-6,TRBV28,-,few,TGTGCCAGCAGTTCCCCACCCTCTGGCCGAACCGGCGTCCTGACTTTC,CASSSPPSGRTGVLTF
TRBJ2-7,TRBV5-6,-,few,TGTGCCAGCAGCTCACTCTACGAGCAGTACTTC,CASSSLYEQYF
TRBJ1-5,TRBV4-1,TRBD1,few,TGCGCCAGCAGCCAAGTGGGACAGGGGCAGGGTCAGCCCCAGCATTTT,CASSQVGQGQGQPQHF
TRBJ2-3,TRBV6-5,TRBD2,few,TGTGCCAGCAGGCCCTCGGGGGGGCCGGGGGATACGCAGTATTTT,CASRPSGGPGDTQYF
TRBJ2-1,TRBV7-8,-,few,TGTGCCAGCAGCTTAGCGCTGGGCGGTTACAATGAGCAGTTCTTC,CASSLALGGYNEQFF
TRBJ2-7,TRBV6-5,TRBD1,-,TGTGCCAGCGTCCGGGACAGGGTCTACGAGCAGTACTTC,CASVRDRVYEQYF
TRBJ1-5,TRBV27,TRBD1,few,TGTGCCAGCAAGGATACAGGGGACAACAATCAGCCCCAGCATTTT,CASKDTGDNNQPQHF
TRBJ1-2,TRBV5-1,-,-,TGCGCCAGCAGCTTGGAAGGGACACTTTATGGCTACACCTTC,CASSLEGTLYGYTF
TRBJ1-5,TRBV2,-,-,TGTGCCAGCAGTGAAGGGGTTAGCAATCAGCCCCAGCATTTT,CASSEGVSNQPQHF
TRBJ2-7,TRBV30,-,few,TGTGCCTGGAGCTGGGGGCTCGGCGGCTACAGCTCCTACGAGCAGTACTTC,CAWSWGLGGYSSYEQYF
TRBJ2-1,TRBV7-3,-,few,TGTGCCAGCAGCTCTCCGGCCCAAACTGGGAATGAGCAGTTCTTC,CASSSPAQTGNEQFF
TRBJ2-7,TRBV5-1,TRBD1,few,TGCGCCAGCAGTGCCTCCGGGACAGAGCATTGGGTGGACTACGAGCAGTACTTC,CASSASGTEHWVDYEQYF
TRBJ2-3,TRBV6-1,-,-,TGTGCCAGCAGTGAGGGGGCTAGCACAGATACGCAGTATTTT,CASSEGASTDTQYF
TRBJ2-1,TRBV6-1,TRBD1,few,TGTGCCAGCAGCACTTTGGGACAGGGATCGGATGAGCAGTTCTTC,CASSTLGQGSDEQFF
TRBJ2-7,TRBV30,-,-,TGTGCCTGGCAAACAGGGTTTCGGGAGCAGTACTTC,CAWQTGFREQYF
TRBJ1-1,TRBV5-1,-,-,TGCGCCAGCAGCTTGGCCCAACAGGGCACTGAAGCTTTCTTT,CASSLAQQGTEAFF
TRBJ1-2,TRBV5-1,-,few,TGCGCCAGCAGCTTGGCCGCGGCAGTCGGGGACTATGGCTACACCTTC,CASSLAAAVGDYGYTF
TRBJ2-7,TRBV27,-,-,TGTGCCAGCAACGGCCGGGGCAGGGGCTACGAGCAGTACTTC,CASNGRGRGYEQYF
TRBJ2-1,TRBV2,-,few,TGTGCCAGCAGACCTGGGCTGGGGGCCGATGAGCAGTTCTTC,CASRPGLGADEQFF
TRBJ1-3,TRBV6-5,-,-,TGTGCCAGCAGTTACTCGGGCGCGGACACCATATATTTT,CASSYSGADTIYF
TRBJ1-2,TRBV28,-,few,TGTGCCAGCAGCCCTGGGACTAACTATGGCTACACCTTC,CASSPGTNYGYTF
TRBJ2-5,TRBV5-1,-,few,TGCGCCAGCAGCAATGTGGGAAGACAAGAGACCCAGTACTTC,CASSNVGRQETQYF
TRBJ2-5,TRBV18,-,-,TGTGCCAGCTCACCATCGGGGGGCCGAGAGACCCAGTACTTC,CASSPSGGRETQYF
TRBJ2-7,TRBV9,TRBD2,-,TGTGCCAGCAGCGCGGGAGGGGGGACCTACGAGCAGTACTTC,CASSAGGGTYEQYF
TRBJ1-5,TRBV6-5,TRBD1,few,TGTGCCAGCAGACCCGGGACAGCGGGTCAGCCCCAGCATTTT,CASRPGTAGQPQHF
TRBJ1-6,TRBV5-1,-,few,TGCGCCAGCAGCCCGGCGGACGGTAATAATTCACCCCTCCACTTT,CASSPADGNNSPLHF
TRBJ2-7,TRBV20-1,-,few,TGCAGTGTGACAGAGTACTACGAGCAGTACTTC,CSVTEYYEQYF
TRBJ2-2,TRBV30,-,few,TGTGCCTGGAGTTTCGGGGGTCCTTATAGGGAGCTGTTTTTT,CAWSFGGPYRELFF
TRBJ2-3,TRBV28,-,few,TGTGCCAGCAGCGTCGCCGGGGCGCGAGGAGATACGCAGTATTTT,CASSVAGARGDTQYF
TRBJ2-1,TRBV19,TRBD2,-,TGTGCCAGTAGTAGACTAGCGGGGCGCTACTCCTACAATGAGCAGTTCTTC,CASSRLAGRYSYNEQFF
TRBJ1-2,TRBV4-1,-,few,TGCGCCAGCAGCCCCCTCCCCGGGCTCGCCTATGGCTACACCTTC,CASSPLPGLAYGYTF
TRBJ2-1,TRBV30,-,-,TGTGCCTGGAGCTTGGCAGGGACTGGTGAGCAGTTCTTC,CAWSLAGTGEQFF
TRBJ1-5,TRBV27,-,-,TGTGCCAGCAGTCCCGTGGGCAATACCGATCAGCCCCAGCATTTT,CASSPVGNTDQPQHF
TRBJ2-1,TRBV14,-,-,TGTGCCAGCAGCCAAGACTTGGGCTCCGGTTGGTTCTTC,CASSQDLGSGWFF
TRBJ1-1,TRBV27,-,-,TGTGCCAGCAGTTTCCAGGACAGCATGAACACTGAAGCTTTCTTT,CASSFQDSMNTEAFF
TRBJ2-7,TRBV29-1,-,-,TGCAGCGCCGAGGGTCAGGGGGGGTACGAGCAGTACTTC,CSAEGQGGYEQYF
TRBJ1-1,TRBV28,-,few,TGTGCCAGCAGTAAAGACCAGACTGAAGCTTTCTTT,CASSKDQTEAFF
TRBJ1-2,TRBV28,-,-,TGTGCCAGCAGTTCCCACCCGACTCAGAGCTATGGCTACACCTTC,CASSSHPTQSYGYTF
TRBJ2-1,TRBV27,-,-,TGTGCCAGCAGTCCGCGGGACCCCTCTCCCAATGAGCAGTTCTTC,CASSPRDPSPNEQFF
TRBJ2-3,TRBV9,-,few,TGTGCCAGCAGCCCCGCCCATATGCGAGATACGCAGTATTTT,CASSPAHMRDTQYF